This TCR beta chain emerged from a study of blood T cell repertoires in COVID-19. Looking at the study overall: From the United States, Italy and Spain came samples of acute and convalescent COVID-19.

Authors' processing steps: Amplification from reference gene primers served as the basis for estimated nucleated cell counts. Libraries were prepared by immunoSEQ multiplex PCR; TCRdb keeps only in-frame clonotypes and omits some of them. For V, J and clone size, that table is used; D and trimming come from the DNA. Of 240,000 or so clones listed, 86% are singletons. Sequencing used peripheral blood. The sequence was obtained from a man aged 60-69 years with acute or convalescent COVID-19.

The DNA for the CDR3 is TGTGCCAGCAGTTCCCCCTTAGGAGCGGTGGAAAAACTGTTTTTT. It translates to CASSSPLGAVEKLFF. This rearrangement joins TRBV28 to TRBJ1-4; D is undetermined. The CDR3 runs to 15 residues. V gave up 4 bases and J gave up 8 bases, with 17 bases separating them. In germline, CDR1 is MDHEN, CDR2 SYDVKM.